A single sample gave rise to the 22 T cell receptor beta chains below, sequenced in a study of T cell responses to AZD1222 COVID-19 vaccine. Repertoires were generated with immunoSEQ multiplex PCR, while TCRdb's copy carries only in-frame clones and drops some. The sample holds 150,000 or so clones, 92% seen once. The sequenced sample was peripheral blood, obtained 28 days after the second AZD1222 dose. All receptors derive from an adult who received the AZD1222 COVID-19 vaccine.

The chain is built from TRBV7-7 and TRBJ2-2; D may be TRBD2 (6 bases). CDR3 length equals 15 residues. Germline V gene sequence: CDR1 SSHAT, CDR2 FNYEAQ (reference sequence). Trimming left V 1 base short and J 5 bases short, with 11 bases between. DNA for the CDR3: TGTGCCAGCAGCTTAGAACTAGCCAAGACCGGGGAGCTGTTTTTT. Translating gives CASSLELAKTGELFF.

This chain joins TRBV19 and TRBJ2-7; 9 bases map to TRBD1. Germline V gives CDR1 LNHDA, CDR2 SQIVND (reference sequence). Trimming took 4 bases from V and 2 from J; bases not matched to a gene: 6. This CDR3 has 15 residues. The CDR3 DNA reads TGTGCCAGTAGTAGACCGGGACAGGGACCCTACGAGCAGTACTTC. It is translated as CASSRPGQGPYEQYF.

The chain has TRBV7-9 and TRBJ2-1; 7 positions match TRBD1. Germline CDR1 is SEHNR and CDR2 is FQNEAQ (reference sequence). Germline trimming cut 7 bases from V and 4 bases from J; bases unmatched to any gene: 10. CDR3 length: 15 amino acids. CDR3 protein: CASNSGTAVYNEQFF. CDR3 in DNA: TGTGCCAGCAATTCCGGGACAGCTGTATACAATGAGCAGTTCTTC.

The rearrangement links TRBV7-2 to TRBJ2-7; 7 positions agree with TRBD1. In germline, CDR1 is SGHTA, CDR2 FQGNSA. V shed 4 bases, J shed 6 bases, and the junction held 6 bases outside the gene matches. This CDR3 has 13 residues. CDR3 region: CASSSTGYPEQYF. CDR3 in DNA: TGTGCCAGCAGCTCGACAGGGTATCCCGAGCAGTACTTC.

J is TRBJ1-3 and V is TRBV9; D is uncertain. V lost 3 bases and J 2 bases, leaving 12 bases between the germline ends. CDR3 length: 15 residues. Germline CDR1 SGDLS, CDR2 YYNGEE. The CDR3 spells CASSGREAAGNTIYF. The CDR3 region has the DNA TGTGCCAGCAGCGGACGAGAGGCTGCTGGAAACACCATATATTTT.

Only one count was recorded for this clone. This chain links TRBV6-5 with TRBJ2-1; D is possibly TRBD2 (6 bases). Trimming left V 2 bases short and J 3 bases short, with 8 bases between. CDR1 and CDR2 (germline): MNHEY, SVGAGI. The CDR3 covers 14 residues. The CDR3 DNA is TGTGCCAGCAGTTACCTGGGACTCTACAATGAGCAGTTCTTC. Translating it yields CASSYLGLYNEQFF.

The V gene is TRBV2, the J gene TRBJ1-2; D perhaps matches TRBD1 (6 bases). Trimming pared 6 bases from V and 8 bases from J, leaving 16 bases between. This CDR3 region has 13 residues. Germline V gives CDR1 SNHLY, CDR2 FYNNEI. The CDR3 nucleotides are TGTGCCAGCAGCACTTGGCGGACAGACGGCTACACCTTC. It is translated as CASSTWRTDGYTF.

This chain connects TRBV5-6 to TRBJ2-5; no definite D call. Trimming took 5 bases from V and 4 from J, leaving 15 bases between them. Per germline, CDR1 SGHDT and CDR2 YYEEEE. CDR3 length: 14 amino acids. CDR3 bases: TGTGCCAGCAGTGGCCGGGCGGTGAGAGAGACCCAGTACTTC. It encodes CASSGRAVRETQYF. The full variable domain, completed using reference TRBV5-6 and TRBJ2-5, is DAGVTQSPTHLIKTRGQQVTLRCSPKSGHDTVSWYQQALGQGPQFIFQYYEEEERQRGNFPDRFSGHQFPNYSSELNVNALLLGDSALYLCASSGRAVRETQYFGPGTRLLVL.

The chain combines TRBV19 with TRBJ1-1; a possible D gene is TRBD1 (6 bases). The CDR3 consists of 14 residues. The V gene's germline CDR1 is LNHDA and CDR2 SQIVND (reference sequence). The V gene lost 3 bases and the J gene lost 4 bases, with 12 bases spanning the gap. The CDR3 region has the DNA TGTGCCAGTAGTATCCGGGGGCGCCTCACTGAAGCTTTCTTT. Amino acids: CASSIRGRLTEAFF. The complete variable domain, with remaining parts taken from reference TRBV19 and TRBJ1-1, reads DGGITQSPKYLFRKEGQNVTLSCEQNLNHDAMYWYRQDPGQGLRLIYYSQIVNDFQKGDIAEGYSVSREKKESFPLTVTSAQKNPTAFYLCASSIRGRLTEAFFGQGTRLTVV.

The V gene is TRBV30, the J gene TRBJ2-1; TRBD2 agrees at 7 bases. Losses at the gene ends were 1 base for V and 9 bases for J; bases not matched to a gene: 9. The CDR3 totals 14 residues. Germline CDR1 and CDR2: GTSNPN and SVGIG (reference sequence). The CDR3 coding sequence is TGTGCCTGGAGTGAAGGACTAGGCGGGGGTGAGCAGTTCTTC. Its translation is CAWSEGLGGGEQFF. Filled out from reference TRBV30 and TRBJ2-1, the complete variable domain reads SQTIHQWPATLVQPVGSPLSLECTVEGTSNPNLYWYRQAAGRGLQLLFYSVGIGQISSEVPQNLSASRPQDRQFILSSKKLLLSDSGFYLCAWSEGLGGGEQFFGPGTRLTVL.

V usage is TRBV29-1 and J usage is TRBJ2-5; 7 bases map to TRBD2. Germline values: CDR1 SQVTM, CDR2 ANQGSEA. V dropped 5 bases and J dropped 2; count of bases not matched to a gene: 8. The CDR3 consists of 14 residues. CDR3 in amino acids: CSVKGPSGQETQYF. In DNA, the CDR3 is TGCAGCGTTAAGGGGCCTAGCGGACAAGAGACCCAGTACTTC.

J is TRBJ1-2 and V is TRBV28, with D perhaps matching TRBD1 (5 bases). Germline V CDR1 and CDR2: MDHEN, SYDVKM. This CDR3 has 13 residues. Trimming cost V 6 bases and J 7 bases, with 15 bases left between them. In DNA, the CDR3 is TGTGCCAGCAGCTCGGGGGAGGGAGGTGGCTACACCTTC. It is translated as CASSSGEGGGYTF.

This chain links TRBV15 with TRBJ1-1; a weak D match, TRBD1 (6 bases). The germline gives CDR1 LNHNV, CDR2 YYDKDF (reference sequence). Trimming cost V 4 bases and J 1 base, with 10 bases left between them. The CDR3 is 14 amino acids. The CDR3 DNA reads as TGTGCCACCAGCACCGGACAGACGAACACTGAAGCTTTCTTT. Translating gives CATSTGQTNTEAFF.

The V gene is TRBV3-1 (or the pseudogene TRBV3-2), the J gene TRBJ1-6; D is unresolved. The CDR3 has 17 amino acids. V shed 0 bases and J shed 2 bases, with 11 bases lying between them. The germline V gene has CDR1 LGHDT and CDR2 YNNKEL (reference sequence). The CDR3: CASSQDGRFPYNSPLHF. The CDR3 region has the DNA TGTGCCAGCAGCCAAGACGGGCGATTTCCCTATAATTCACCCCTCCACTTT.

To note about this clone: The sample contains more than one DNA sequence encoding this CDR3. The chain has TRBV5-6 and TRBJ1-5; D is ambiguous. Trimming removed 3 bases from V and 0 bases from J, with 4 bases in between. The CDR3 extends over 13 amino acids. Germline-derived CDR1 and CDR2 are SGHDT and YYEEEE. CDR3 nucleotides: TGTGCCAGCAGCTCTTATAGCAATCAGCCCCAGCATTTT. Translating it yields CASSSYSNQPQHF.

The J gene is TRBJ1-2, the V gene TRBV4-3; 7 bases align to TRBD1. The CDR3 covers 14 residues. Unmatched junction bases numbered 2, after V lost 0 bases and J lost 4 bases. Germline V gives CDR1 LGHNA, CDR2 YSLEER. Here the CDR3 DNA reads TGCGCCAGCAGCCAAGAGACAGGGTCCTATGGCTACACCTTC. Protein product: CASSQETGSYGYTF.

The chain is built from TRBV27 and TRBJ2-3, with D possibly matching TRBD2 (5 bases). V was trimmed by 8 bases and J by 9 bases, leaving 18 bases between them. The germline V gene encodes CDR1 MNHEY and CDR2 SMNVEV (reference sequence). The CDR3 contains 13 residues. The CDR3 sequence: CASAPTPRGTQYF. The CDR3 bases are TGTGCCAGCGCACCAACCCCCCGCGGGACGCAGTATTTT.

The chain couples TRBV4-3 to TRBJ1-2; no clear D gene. V was clipped by 0 bases and J by 1 base, with 12 bases between them. Per the germline V gene, CDR1 is LGHNA and CDR2 is YSLEER. The CDR3 consists of 16 residues. The CDR3 sequence: CASSQDWTGSNYGYTF. The CDR3 DNA reads TGCGCCAGCAGCCAAGACTGGACTGGAAGTAACTATGGCTACACCTTC.

The V call is TRBV7-9, the J call TRBJ2-3, with D tentatively TRBD1 (5 bases). The CDR3 runs 14 residues. Trimming cost V 5 bases and J 3 bases, with 12 bases left between them. Germline loops: CDR1 SEHNR, CDR2 FQNEAQ (reference sequence). The CDR3 sequence is CASSRQQETDTQYF. The CDR3 nucleotides are TGTGCCAGCAGCCGACAACAGGAAACAGATACGCAGTATTTT.

The rearrangement joins TRBV2 to TRBJ1-1; D ambiguous. This CDR3 spans 17 amino acids. CDR1 is SNHLY, CDR2 FYNNEI, per germline. The V and J ends lost 4 bases and 7 bases respectively, with 25 bases between them. The CDR3 DNA reads as TGTGCCAGCAGTGTGAATCGGAGGAGGGTTGTTTATATTGAAGCTTTCTTT. It translates to CASSVNRRRVVYIEAFF.

V usage is TRBV24-1 and J usage is TRBJ2-2; 9 positions match TRBD2. The V segment lost 2 bases and the J segment 1 base; nucleotides outside the gene matches: 4. The germline CDR1 and CDR2 sequences are KGHDR and SFDVKD. The CDR3 is 17 residues long. The CDR3 loop reads CATSDSSGVQNTGELFF. Written as DNA, the CDR3 is TGTGCCACCAGTGATTCTAGCGGGGTACAGAACACCGGGGAGCTGTTTTTT.

The CDR3 loop is CASGLVKREETQYF. DNA for the CDR3: TGTGCTAGTGGTTTGGTAAAGCGGGAAGAGACCCAGTACTTC. The V call is TRBV12-5, the J call TRBJ2-5, with D possibly TRBD2 on 6 matching bases. Trimming took 0 bases from V and 3 from J, leaving 8 bases between them. This CDR3 has 14 residues. The V gene's germline CDR1 is LGHNT and CDR2 FRNRAP.